This T cell receptor beta chain was recorded in a study of blood T cell repertoires in COVID-19. Sequencing used immunoSEQ multiplex PCR; TCRdb keeps in-frame clones, though not all of them. In the table there are under 250,000 clones, about 80% of which are singletons. V was clipped by 0 bases and J by 0 bases; unmatched bases: 6. The CDR3 spans 17 residues. Germline CDR1 and CDR2: GTSNPN and SVGIG (reference sequence). V gene TRBV30 combines with J gene TRBJ2-5; the match to TRBD2 covers 11 bases. Sequencing used peripheral blood. The origin of this receptor is a man in his fifties or sixties with active or convalescent COVID-19. DNA for the CDR3: TGTGCCTGGAGTGTGCCTAGCGGGGGGACGAACCAAGAGACCCAGTACTTC. Translating gives CAWSVPSGGTNQETQYF. The variable domain in full, with the rest retrieved from reference TRBV30 and TRBJ2-5, is SQTIHQWPATLVQPVGSPLSLECTVEGTSNPNLYWYRQAAGRGLQLLFYSVGIGQISSEVPQNLSASRPQDRQFILSSKKLLLSDSGFYLCAWSVPSGGTNQETQYFGPGTRLLVL.